Sequencing of this T cell receptor (beta chain) was carried out in a study of blood T cell repertoires in COVID-19. Study information: PBMCs, B-cell-depleted T cells, or T cells were the source of the cDNA or gDNA that made up the material.

Sequencing was performed with immunoSEQ multiplex PCR; in TCRdb, only in-frame clones are kept and a portion is missing. Of roughly 230,000 clones in the sample, about 86% were seen once. Germline V CDR1 and CDR2: SGHNT, YENEEA. This CDR3 is 16 amino acids long. V dropped 1 base and J dropped 7; count of bases not matched to a gene: 3. The participants were between about 18 and 89 years old and came from under 25 US areas. Clinical histories supplied by participants themselves formed the basis of cohort assignment. Donors of Cohort 3 who recovered were those that had two negative PCRs, clearance, or symptom resolution.

The J gene is TRBJ2-1, the V gene TRBV11-3; TRBD2 matches at 14 bases. Sequencing used PBMCs or T cells enriched from blood (not recorded which). The sequence derives from a man aged 45-65 years who had recovered from COVID-19. CDR3 in amino acids: CASSLGGLAGANEQFF. For the CDR3, the DNA is TGTGCCAGCAGCTTAGGGGGACTAGCGGGGGCAAATGAGCAGTTCTTC.